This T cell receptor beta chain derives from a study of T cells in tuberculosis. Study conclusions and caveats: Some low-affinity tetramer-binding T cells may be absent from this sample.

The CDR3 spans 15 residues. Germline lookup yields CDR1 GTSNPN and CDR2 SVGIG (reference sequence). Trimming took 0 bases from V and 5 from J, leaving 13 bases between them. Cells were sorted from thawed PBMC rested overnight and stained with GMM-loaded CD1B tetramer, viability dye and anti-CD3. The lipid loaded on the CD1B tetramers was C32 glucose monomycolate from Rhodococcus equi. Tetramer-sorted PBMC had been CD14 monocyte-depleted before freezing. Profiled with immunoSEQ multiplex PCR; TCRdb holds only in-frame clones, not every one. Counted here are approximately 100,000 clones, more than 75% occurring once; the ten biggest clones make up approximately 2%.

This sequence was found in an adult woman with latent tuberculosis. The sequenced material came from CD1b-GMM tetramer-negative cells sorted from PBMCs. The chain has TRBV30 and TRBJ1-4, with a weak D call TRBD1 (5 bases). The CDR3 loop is CAWSVQAVPNEKLFF. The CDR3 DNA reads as TGTGCCTGGAGTGTACAGGCAGTTCCGAATGAAAAACTGTTTTTT. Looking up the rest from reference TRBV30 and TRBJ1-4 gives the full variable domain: SQTIHQWPATLVQPVGSPLSLECTVEGTSNPNLYWYRQAAGRGLQLLFYSVGIGQISSEVPQNLSASRPQDRQFILSSKKLLLSDSGFYLCAWSVQAVPNEKLFFGSGTQLSVL.